This T cell receptor (beta chain) emerged from a study of blood T cell repertoires in COVID-19. Study context: PBMCs, B-cell-depleted T cells, or T cells provided the cDNA or gDNA that made up the material.

As originally analysed: Cell counts per sample came from amplifying reference gene primers. TCRdb keeps only in-frame clones here, not all; method: immunoSEQ multiplex PCR. D and trimming come from the DNA, and the V and J calls and clone size come from that table. This sample carries around 60,000 clones, approximately 86% of them seen once, and the ten largest clones take about 14%. J lost 10 bases, V lost 1 base, and 11 bases had no gene match. The CDR3 runs to 17 residues. Germline-derived CDR1 and CDR2 are SGHVS and FNYEAQ. Sequenced input: peripheral blood. The TCR comes from a human donor in a cohort sampled during active COVID-19. The V and J genes are TRBV7-6 and TRBJ1-6; 9 bases agree with TRBD1. CDR3 amino acids: CASSLGSGTGIGSPLHF. The CDR3 nucleotides read TGTGCCAGCAGCTTAGGCTCCGGGACAGGGATAGGGTCACCCCTCCACTTT.